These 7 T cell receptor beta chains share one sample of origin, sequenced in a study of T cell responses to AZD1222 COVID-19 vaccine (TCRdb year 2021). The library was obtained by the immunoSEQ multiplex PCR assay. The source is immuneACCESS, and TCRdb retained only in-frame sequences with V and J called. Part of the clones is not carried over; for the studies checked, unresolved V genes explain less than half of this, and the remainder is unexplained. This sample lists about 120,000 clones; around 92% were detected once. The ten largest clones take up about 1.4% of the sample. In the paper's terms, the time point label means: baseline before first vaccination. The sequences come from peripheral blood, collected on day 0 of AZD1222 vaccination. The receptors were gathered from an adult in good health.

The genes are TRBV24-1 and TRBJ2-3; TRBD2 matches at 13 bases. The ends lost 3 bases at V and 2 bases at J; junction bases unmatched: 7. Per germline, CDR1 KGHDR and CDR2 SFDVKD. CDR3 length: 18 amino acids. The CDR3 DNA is TGTGCCACCAGTGATCCTCGGGGACTAGCGGGAATCACAGATACGCAGTATTTT. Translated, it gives CATSDPRGLAGITDTQYF.

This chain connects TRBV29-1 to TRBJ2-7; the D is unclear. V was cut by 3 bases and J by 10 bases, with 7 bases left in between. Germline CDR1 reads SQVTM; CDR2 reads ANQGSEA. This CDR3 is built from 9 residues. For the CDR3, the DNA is TGCAGCGTTGATACTGACCAGTACTTC. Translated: CSVDTDQYF.

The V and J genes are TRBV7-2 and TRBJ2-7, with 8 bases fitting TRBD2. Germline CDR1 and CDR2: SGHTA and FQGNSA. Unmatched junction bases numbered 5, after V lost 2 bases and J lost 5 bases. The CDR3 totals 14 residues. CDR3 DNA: TGTGCCAGCAGCTTACTAGCGGGTACCCACGAGCAGTACTTC. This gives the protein CASSLLAGTHEQYF.

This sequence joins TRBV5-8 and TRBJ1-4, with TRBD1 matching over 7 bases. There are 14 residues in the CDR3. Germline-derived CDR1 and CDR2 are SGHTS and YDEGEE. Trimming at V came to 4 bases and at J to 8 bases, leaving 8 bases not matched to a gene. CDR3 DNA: TGTGCCAGCAGCCCTACAGGGGTCTGGGAAAAACTGTTTTTT. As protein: CASSPTGVWEKLFF.

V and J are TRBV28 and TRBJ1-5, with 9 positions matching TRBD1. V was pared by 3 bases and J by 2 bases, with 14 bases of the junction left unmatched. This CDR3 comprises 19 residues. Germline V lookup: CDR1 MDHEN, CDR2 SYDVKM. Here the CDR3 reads CASSFYRTGASYRNQPQHF. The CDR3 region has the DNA TGTGCCAGCAGTTTCTATCGGACAGGGGCTTCTTATCGCAATCAGCCCCAGCATTTT.

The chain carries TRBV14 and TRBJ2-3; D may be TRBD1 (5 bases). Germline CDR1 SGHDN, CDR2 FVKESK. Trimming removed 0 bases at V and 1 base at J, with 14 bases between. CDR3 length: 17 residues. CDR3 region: CASSQDRGGAGTDTQYF. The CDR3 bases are TGTGCCAGCAGCCAAGACCGAGGTGGGGCTGGCACAGATACGCAGTATTTT.

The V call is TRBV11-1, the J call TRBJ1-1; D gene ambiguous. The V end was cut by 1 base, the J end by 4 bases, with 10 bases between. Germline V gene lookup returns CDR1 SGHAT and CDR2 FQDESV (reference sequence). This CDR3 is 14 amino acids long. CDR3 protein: CASSLDGRSTEAFF. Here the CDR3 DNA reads TGTGCCAGCAGCTTAGACGGCCGGAGCACTGAAGCTTTCTTT.